The 5 T cell receptor beta chains reported below all come from one sample, sequenced in a study of T cell changes during pregnancy in multiple sclerosis. Repertoires were generated with immunoSEQ multiplex PCR, while TCRdb's copy carries only in-frame clones and drops some. The table records 58,000 or so clones, roughly 90% of them present only once. The material sequenced was peripheral blood, taken in the first trimester of pregnancy. The receptors stem from a female donor with multiple sclerosis, enrolled in a pregnancy study.

The gene calls are TRBV30 and TRBJ2-7; D is perhaps TRBD2 (6 bases). Per germline, CDR1 GTSNPN and CDR2 SVGIG (reference sequence). Trimming shortened V by 0 bases and J by 0 bases, and 12 bases separated the two germline ends. The CDR3 runs 15 residues. The CDR3 bases are TGTGCCTGGAGTGTTTTGCGGGACCTCTCCTACGAGCAGTACTTC. This gives the protein CAWSVLRDLSYEQYF.

This chain links TRBV7-9 with TRBJ2-3, with 10 bases matching TRBD2. Germline loops: CDR1 SEHNR, CDR2 FQNEAQ (reference sequence). The CDR3 has 19 amino acids. The trim removed 1 base at V and 6 bases at J, leaving 16 bases unmatched. The CDR3 nucleotides read TGTGCCAGCAGCTTAGATGCCCGACTAAGCGGGAGGGCCTGGGATACGCAGTATTTT. Amino acid sequence: CASSLDARLSGRAWDTQYF.

The chain links TRBV4-3 to TRBJ2-7; TRBD1 is a possible D gene (6 bases). The CDR3 runs to 16 residues. Germline V gives CDR1 LGHNA, CDR2 YSLEER. With 1 base removed from V and 6 bases from J, the gap between germline ends came to 19 bases. In DNA, the CDR3 is TGCGCCAGCAGCCAAGTCCCGCAAACAGGGATTCTCGAGCAGTACTTC. This encodes CASSQVPQTGILEQYF.

The rearrangement uses TRBV7-2 and TRBJ2-7; the match to TRBD2 covers 11 bases. Germline trimming cut 1 base from V and 2 bases from J; bases unmatched to any gene: 4. The V gene's germline CDR1 is SGHTA and CDR2 FQGNSA. The CDR3 sequence is 16 residues long. The CDR3 bases are TGTGCCAGCAGCTTAGGGACTAGCGGGCATCCCTACGAGCAGTACTTC. It is translated as CASSLGTSGHPYEQYF.

The chain recombines TRBV9 with TRBJ2-1; 14 bases are a match to TRBD2. The CDR3 runs to 19 residues. Trimming at V came to 4 bases and at J to 4 bases, leaving 13 bases not matched to a gene. Germline V lookup: CDR1 SGDLS, CDR2 YYNGEE. The DNA of the CDR3 is TGTGCCAGCAGCTACGGACTAGCGGGAGGCCAGGTGACGTACAATGAGCAGTTCTTC. This gives the protein CASSYGLAGGQVTYNEQFF.